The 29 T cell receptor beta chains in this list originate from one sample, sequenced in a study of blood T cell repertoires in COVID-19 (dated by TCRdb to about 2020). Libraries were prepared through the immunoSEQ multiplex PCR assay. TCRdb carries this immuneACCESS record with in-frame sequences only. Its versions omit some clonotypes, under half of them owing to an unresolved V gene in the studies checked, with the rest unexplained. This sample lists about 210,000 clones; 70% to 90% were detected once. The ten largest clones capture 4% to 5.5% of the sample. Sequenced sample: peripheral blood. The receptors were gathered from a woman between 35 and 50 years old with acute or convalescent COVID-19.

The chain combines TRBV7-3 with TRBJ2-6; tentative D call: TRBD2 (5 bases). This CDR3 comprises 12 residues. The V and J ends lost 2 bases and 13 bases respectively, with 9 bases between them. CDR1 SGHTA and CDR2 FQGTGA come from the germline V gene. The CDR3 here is CASSLEGTVLTF. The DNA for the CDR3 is TGTGCCAGCAGCTTAGAGGGCACAGTCCTGACTTTC. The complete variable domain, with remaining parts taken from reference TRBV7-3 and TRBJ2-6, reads GAGVSQTPSNKVTEKGKYVELRCDPISGHTALYWYRQSLGQGPEFLIYFQGTGAADDSGLPNDRFFAVRPEGSVSTLKIQRTERGDSAVYLCASSLEGTVLTFGAGSRLTVL.

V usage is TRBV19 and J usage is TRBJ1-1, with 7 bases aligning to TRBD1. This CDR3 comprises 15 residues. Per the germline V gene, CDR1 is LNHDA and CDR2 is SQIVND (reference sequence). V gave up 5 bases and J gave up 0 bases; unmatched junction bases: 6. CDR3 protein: CASSLDRVMNTEAFF. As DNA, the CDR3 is TGTGCCAGTAGTCTTGACAGGGTTATGAACACTGAAGCTTTCTTT.

The DNA for the CDR3 is TGTGCCAGTCGGAATAGGGGCAGGGGGACAGATACGCAGTATTTT. Its protein product is CASRNRGRGTDTQYF. This sequence joins TRBV19 and TRBJ2-3; 7 bases map to TRBD1. This CDR3 comprises 15 residues. V trimming: 8 bases; J trimming: 3 bases; junction bases outside the gene matches: 11. Per germline, CDR1 LNHDA and CDR2 SQIVND (reference sequence).

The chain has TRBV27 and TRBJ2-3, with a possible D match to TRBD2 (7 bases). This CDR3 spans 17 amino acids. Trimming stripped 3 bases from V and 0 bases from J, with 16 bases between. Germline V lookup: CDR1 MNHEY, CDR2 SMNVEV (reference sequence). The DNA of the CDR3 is TGTGCCAGCAGTTTTGGGGGGGACATTTACAGCACAGATACGCAGTATTTT. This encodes CASSFGGDIYSTDTQYF.

CDR3 in DNA: TGCGCCAGCAGCCCCCTTGGGGGGACAGCTCTGGATGAGCAGTTCTTC. Its protein product is CASSPLGGTALDEQFF. The J gene is TRBJ2-1, the V gene TRBV5-1; possibly TRBD1 for D (7 bases). From germline, CDR1 is SGHRS and CDR2 YFSETQ. This CDR3 is built from 16 residues. Trimming removed 4 bases from V and 8 bases from J, with 22 bases in between.

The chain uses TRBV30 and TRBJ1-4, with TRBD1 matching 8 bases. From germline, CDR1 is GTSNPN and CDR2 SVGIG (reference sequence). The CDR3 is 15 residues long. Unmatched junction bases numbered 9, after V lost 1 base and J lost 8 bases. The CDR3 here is CAWSGHTGGMEKLFF. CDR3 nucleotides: TGTGCCTGGAGTGGGCATACAGGGGGTATGGAAAAACTGTTTTTT.

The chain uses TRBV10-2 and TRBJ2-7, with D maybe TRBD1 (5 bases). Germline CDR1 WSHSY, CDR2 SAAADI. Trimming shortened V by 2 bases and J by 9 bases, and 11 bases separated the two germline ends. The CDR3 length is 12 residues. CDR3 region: CASSERGRGQYV. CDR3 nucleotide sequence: TGCGCCAGCAGTGAGAGGGGCCGAGGGCAGTACGTC.

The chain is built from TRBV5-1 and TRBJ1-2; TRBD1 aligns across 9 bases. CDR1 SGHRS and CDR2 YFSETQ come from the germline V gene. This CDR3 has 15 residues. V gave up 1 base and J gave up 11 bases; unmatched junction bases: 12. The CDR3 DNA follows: TGCGCCAGCAGCTTGACAGGGGGCGCTGAACTCAGGTACACCTTC. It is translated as CASSLTGGAELRYTF.

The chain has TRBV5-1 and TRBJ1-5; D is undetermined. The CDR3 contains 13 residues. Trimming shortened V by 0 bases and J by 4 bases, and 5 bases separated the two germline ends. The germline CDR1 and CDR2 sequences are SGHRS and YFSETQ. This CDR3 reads CASSLERNQPQHF. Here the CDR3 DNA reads TGCGCCAGCAGCTTGGAGAGGAATCAGCCCCAGCATTTT.

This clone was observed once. The CDR3: CASSAQLRGYTF. The CDR3 bases are TGTGCCAGCAGCGCCCAACTAAGAGGCTACACCTTC. V usage is TRBV9 and J usage is TRBJ1-2, with unresolved D. The V gene lost 3 bases and the J gene lost 8 bases, with 11 bases spanning the gap. The CDR3 sequence is 12 residues long. Germline CDR1 reads SGDLS; CDR2 reads YYNGEE.

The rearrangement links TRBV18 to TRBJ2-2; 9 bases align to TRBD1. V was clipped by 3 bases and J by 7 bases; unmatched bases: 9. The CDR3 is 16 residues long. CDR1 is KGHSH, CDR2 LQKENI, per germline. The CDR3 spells CASSPRSGTGNGELFF. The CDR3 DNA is TGTGCCAGCTCACCCCGATCCGGGACAGGGAACGGGGAGCTGTTTTTT.

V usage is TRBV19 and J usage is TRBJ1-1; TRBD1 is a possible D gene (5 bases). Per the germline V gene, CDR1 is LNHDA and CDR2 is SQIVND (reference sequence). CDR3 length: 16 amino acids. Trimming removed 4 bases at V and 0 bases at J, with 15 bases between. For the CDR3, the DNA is TGTGCCAGTAGTAGTGGGGGGACCATTTTGAACACTGAAGCTTTCTTT. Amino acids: CASSSGGTILNTEAFF.

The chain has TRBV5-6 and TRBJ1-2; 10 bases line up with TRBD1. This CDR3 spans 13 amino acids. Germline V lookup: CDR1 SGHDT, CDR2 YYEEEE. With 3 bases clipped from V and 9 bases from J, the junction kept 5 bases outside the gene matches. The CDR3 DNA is TGTGCCAGCAGCTCGACAGGGGGCCTAAGCTACACCTTC. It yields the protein CASSSTGGLSYTF.

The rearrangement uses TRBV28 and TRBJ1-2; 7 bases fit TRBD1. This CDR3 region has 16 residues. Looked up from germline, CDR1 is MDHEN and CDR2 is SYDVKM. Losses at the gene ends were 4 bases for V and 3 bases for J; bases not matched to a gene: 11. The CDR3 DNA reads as TGTGCCAGCAGTTCAATAGGAGAGGGGGCGGACTATGGCTACACCTTC. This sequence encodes CASSSIGEGADYGYTF.

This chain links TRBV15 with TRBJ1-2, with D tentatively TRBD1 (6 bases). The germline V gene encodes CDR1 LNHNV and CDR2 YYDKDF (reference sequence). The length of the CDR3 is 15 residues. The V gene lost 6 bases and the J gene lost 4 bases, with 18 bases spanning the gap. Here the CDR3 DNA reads TGTGCCACCAGGACAGGCCTCACTGGGGGCTATGGCTACACCTTC. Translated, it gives CATRTGLTGGYGYTF.

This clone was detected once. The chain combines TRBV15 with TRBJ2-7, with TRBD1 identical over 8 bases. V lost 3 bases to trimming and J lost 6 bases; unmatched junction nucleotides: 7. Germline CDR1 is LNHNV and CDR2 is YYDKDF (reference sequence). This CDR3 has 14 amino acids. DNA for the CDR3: TGTGCCACCAGCAGGGACAGGGTGAAAGGCGAGCAGTACGTC. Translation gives CATSRDRVKGEQYV.

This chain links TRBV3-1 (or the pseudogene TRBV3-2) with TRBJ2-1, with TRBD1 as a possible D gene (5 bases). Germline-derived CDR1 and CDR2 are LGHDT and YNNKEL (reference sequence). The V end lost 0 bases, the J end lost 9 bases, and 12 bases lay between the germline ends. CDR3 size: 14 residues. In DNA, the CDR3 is TGTGCCAGCAGCCAAGAGGGCAGGGTTGCTGAGCAGTTCTTC. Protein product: CASSQEGRVAEQFF.

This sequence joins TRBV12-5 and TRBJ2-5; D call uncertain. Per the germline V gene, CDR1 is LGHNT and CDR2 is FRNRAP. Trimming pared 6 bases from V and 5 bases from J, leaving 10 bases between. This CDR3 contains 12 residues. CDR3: CASGQVQETQYF. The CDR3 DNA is TGTGCTAGTGGCCAGGTACAGGAGACCCAGTACTTC.

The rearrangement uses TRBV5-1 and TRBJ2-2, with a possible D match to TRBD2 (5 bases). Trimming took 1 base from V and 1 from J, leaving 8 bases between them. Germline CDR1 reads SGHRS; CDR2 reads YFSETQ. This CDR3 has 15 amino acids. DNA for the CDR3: TGCGCCAGCAGCTTGTTCGGACTGAACACCGGGGAGCTGTTTTTT. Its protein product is CASSLFGLNTGELFF. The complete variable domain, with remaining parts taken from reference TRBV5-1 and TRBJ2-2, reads KAGVTQTPRYLIKTRGQQVTLSCSPISGHRSVSWYQQTPGQGLQFLFEYFSETQRNKGNFPGRFSGRQFSNSRSEMNVSTLELGDSALYLCASSLFGLNTGELFFGEGSRLTVL.

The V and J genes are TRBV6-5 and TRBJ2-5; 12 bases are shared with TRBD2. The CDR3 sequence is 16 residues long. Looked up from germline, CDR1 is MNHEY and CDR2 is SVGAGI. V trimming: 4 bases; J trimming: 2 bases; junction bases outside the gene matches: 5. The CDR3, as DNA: TGTGCCAGCAGTTCAGGACTAGCGGGGACTCAAGAGACCCAGTACTTC. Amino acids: CASSSGLAGTQETQYF.

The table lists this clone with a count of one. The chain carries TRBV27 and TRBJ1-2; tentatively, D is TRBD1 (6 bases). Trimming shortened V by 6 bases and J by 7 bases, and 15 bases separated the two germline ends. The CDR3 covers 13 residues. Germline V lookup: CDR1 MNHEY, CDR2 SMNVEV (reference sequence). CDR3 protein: CASRAGGGVGYTF. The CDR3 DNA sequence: TGTGCCAGCAGGGCGGGGGGGGGCGTTGGCTACACCTTC.

The DNA for the CDR3 is TGCGCCAGCAGCCCGGGACTACAAGGGAACACTGAAGCTTTCTTT. It translates to CASSPGLQGNTEAFF. V and J are TRBV4-1 and TRBJ1-1; D possibly corresponds to TRBD1 (5 bases). The V gene's germline CDR1 is MGHRA and CDR2 YSYEKL. The germline V and J ends were trimmed by 4 bases and 1 base, with 13 bases remaining between them. CDR3 length: 15 amino acids.

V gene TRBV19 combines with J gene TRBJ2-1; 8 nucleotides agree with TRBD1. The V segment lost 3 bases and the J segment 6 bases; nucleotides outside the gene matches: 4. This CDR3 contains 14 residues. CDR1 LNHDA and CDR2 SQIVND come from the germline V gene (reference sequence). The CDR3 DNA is TGTGCCAGTAGTATCGGACAGGGTTCCAATGAGCAGTTCTTC. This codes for CASSIGQGSNEQFF.

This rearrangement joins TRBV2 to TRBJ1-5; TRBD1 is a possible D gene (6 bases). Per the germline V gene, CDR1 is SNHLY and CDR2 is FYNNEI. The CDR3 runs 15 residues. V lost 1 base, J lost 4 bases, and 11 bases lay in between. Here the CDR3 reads CASSEVGAQNQPQHF. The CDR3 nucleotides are TGTGCCAGCAGTGAAGTGGGGGCGCAAAATCAGCCCCAGCATTTT.

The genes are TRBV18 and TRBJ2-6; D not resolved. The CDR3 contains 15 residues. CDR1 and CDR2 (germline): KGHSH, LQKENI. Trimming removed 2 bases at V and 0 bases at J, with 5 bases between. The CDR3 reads CASSPTASGANVLTF. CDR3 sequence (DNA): TGTGCCAGCTCACCAACAGCCTCTGGGGCCAACGTCCTGACTTTC.

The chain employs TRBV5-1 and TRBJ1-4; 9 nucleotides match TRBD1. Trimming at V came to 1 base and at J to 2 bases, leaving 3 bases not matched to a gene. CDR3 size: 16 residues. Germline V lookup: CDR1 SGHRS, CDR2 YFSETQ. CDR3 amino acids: CASSLTGGITNEKLFF. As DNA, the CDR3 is TGCGCCAGCAGCTTGACAGGGGGCATCACTAATGAAAAACTGTTTTTT.

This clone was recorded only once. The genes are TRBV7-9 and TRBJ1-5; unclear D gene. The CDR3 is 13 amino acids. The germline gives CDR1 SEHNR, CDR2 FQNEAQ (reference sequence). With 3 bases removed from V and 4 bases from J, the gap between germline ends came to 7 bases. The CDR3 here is CASSFDGNQPQHF. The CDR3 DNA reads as TGTGCCAGCAGCTTTGACGGGAATCAGCCCCAGCATTTT.

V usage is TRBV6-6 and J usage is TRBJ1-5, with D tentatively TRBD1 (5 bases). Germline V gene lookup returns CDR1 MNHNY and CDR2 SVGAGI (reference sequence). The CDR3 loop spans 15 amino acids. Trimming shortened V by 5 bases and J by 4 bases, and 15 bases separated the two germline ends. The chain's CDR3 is CASSPALGGNQPQHF. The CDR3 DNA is TGTGCCAGCAGTCCCGCCCTCGGGGGAAATCAGCCCCAGCATTTT.

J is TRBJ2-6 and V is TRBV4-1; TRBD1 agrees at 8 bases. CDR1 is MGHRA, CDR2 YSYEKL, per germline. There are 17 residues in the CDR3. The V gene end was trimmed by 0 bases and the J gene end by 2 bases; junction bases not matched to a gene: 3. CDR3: CASSQDPTGAGANVLTF. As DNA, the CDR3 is TGCGCCAGCAGCCAAGATCCGACAGGGGCTGGGGCCAACGTCCTGACTTTC.